Listed below are T cell receptor beta chains from one sample, sequenced in a study of Tregs in tolerant kidney transplant recipients. The repertoire was sequenced with immunoSEQ multiplex PCR; TCRdb's copy has only in-frame clones and lacks some. The data hold some 16,000 clones, with roughly 92% observed a single time. Input material: CD8+ T cells from blood. The receptors originated from a human donor in good health. Each CDR3 is given with its conserved first and last residue. D genes are given only for firm matches. For some rows the clone size is stated as once, few or many, or as a class when expanded; others skip it.

V	length	D	size	J	DNA	CDR3
TRBV7-9	14	NA	NA	TRBJ1-1	TGTGCCAGCAGCGCTGTCTCAGGGCAAACTGAAGCTTTCTTT	CASSAVSGQTEAFF
TRBV5-1	15	NA	NA	TRBJ1-2	TGCGCCAGCAGCTTGTCATCAGGGGCTCGCTATGGCTACACCTTC	CASSLSSGARYGYTF
TRBV6-5	13	NA	NA	TRBJ1-6	TGTGCCAGCAGTTACGAGGCCAATTCACCCCTCCACTTT	CASSYEANSPLHF
TRBV27	16	TRBD2	once	TRBJ2-7	TGTGCCAGCAGTTCATCGCCGGGACTAGCGGGCCTCGAGCAGTACTTC	CASSSSPGLAGLEQYF
TRBV6-5	13	NA	NA	TRBJ2-3	TGTGCCAGCAGTTTAGGGGGCACAGATACGCAGTATTTT	CASSLGGTDTQYF
TRBV19	15	NA	NA	TRBJ1-1	TGTGCCAGTAGTATGAGATACGATAGGAACACTGAAGCTTTCTTT	CASSMRYDRNTEAFF
TRBV7-6	15	TRBD1	NA	TRBJ1-4	TGTGCCAGCAGCAACCGGGACAGGGGCAAGGAAAAACTGTTTTTT	CASSNRDRGKEKLFF
TRBV9	14	TRBD1	NA	TRBJ1-5	TGTGCCAGCAGCGCAGGGGGGCCCAATCAGCCCCAGCATTTT	CASSAGGPNQPQHF
TRBV5-5	16	NA	NA	TRBJ2-1	TGTGCCAGCAACCTATCGCCGGGTAGTCGGGACAATGAGCAGTTCTTC	CASNLSPGSRDNEQFF
TRBV21-1	16	NA	NA	TRBJ2-2	TGTGCCAGCAGCAACCCGCTAGCGGGGCCCACCGGGGAGCTGTTTTTT	CASSNPLAGPTGELFF
TRBV2	11	NA	NA	TRBJ2-5	TGTGCCAGCAGTGGGGGAGAGACCCAGTACTTC	CASSGGETQYF
TRBV27	12	NA	NA	TRBJ1-2	TGTGCCAGCAGTTTGTCTGGGGATGGCTACACCTTC	CASSLSGDGYTF
TRBV13	14	NA	NA	TRBJ2-1	TGTGCCAGCAGCTTAATGGTGGGGGTGGATGAGCAGTTCTTC	CASSLMVGVDEQFF
TRBV9	15	NA	NA	TRBJ2-2	TGTGCCAGCAGCCTCACTAGGCGGGGGCCCGGGGAGCTGTTTTTT	CASSLTRRGPGELFF
TRBV5-1	13	NA	NA	TRBJ1-1	TGCGCCAGCAGTGGGGTGGCGAACACTGAAGCTTTCTTT	CASSGVANTEAFF
TRBV4-1	15	NA	NA	TRBJ2-7	TGCGCCAGCAGCCAAGATCCCAGCAGGCCTTACGAGCAGTACTTC	CASSQDPSRPYEQYF
TRBV29-1	14	NA	NA	TRBJ2-3	TGCAGCGTGGGGGTTCCAGCGGGCACAGATACGCAGTATTTT	CSVGVPAGTDTQYF
TRBV11-2	14	NA	NA	TRBJ1-4	TGTGCCAGCAGACAGAGAGCAACTAATGAAAAACTGTTTTTT	CASRQRATNEKLFF
TRBV5-1	16	NA	NA	TRBJ2-7	TGCGCCAGCAGCGCGATTTCCGGGACGGGCTCCTACGAGCAGTACTTC	CASSAISGTGSYEQYF
TRBV12-5	19	TRBD2	once	TRBJ2-7	TGTGCTAGTGGTTTTATGACTAGCGGGAGGGTTTCCAGCTCCTACGAGCAGTACTTC	CASGFMTSGRVSSSYEQYF
TRBV27	14	NA	NA	TRBJ1-5	TGTGCCAGCAGCATCCGGGACAAGAATCAGCCCCAGCATTTT	CASSIRDKNQPQHF
TRBV4-1	13	NA	NA	TRBJ2-5	TGCGCCAGCAGCCAAGATCGAGGAGAGACCCAGTACTTC	CASSQDRGETQYF
TRBV6-5	15	NA	NA	TRBJ1-3	TGTGCCAGCAGTTCGGACCCGAGCTCTGGAAACACCATATATTTT	CASSSDPSSGNTIYF
TRBV4-2	17	TRBD2	NA	TRBJ2-5	TGTGCCAGCAGCCAAGATCGGGAGCGGGAGACCTGGGAGACCCAGTACTTC	CASSQDRERETWETQYF
TRBV5-4	16	NA	NA	TRBJ1-1	TGTGCCAGCAGCCAAATTGGGGCCATAGTGAACACTGAAGCTTTCTTT	CASSQIGAIVNTEAFF
TRBV5-5	15	TRBD2	NA	TRBJ2-3	TGTGCCAGCAGGGTACTAGCGGGGCTCACAGATACGCAGTATTTT	CASRVLAGLTDTQYF
TRBV4-1	19	TRBD2	NA	TRBJ2-3	TGCGCCAGCAGCCACGCCTCCCCCAAACTAGCGGGAGGGCCGGATACGCAGTATTTT	CASSHASPKLAGGPDTQYF
TRBV5-6	14	TRBD1	NA	TRBJ1-4	TGTGCCAGCAGCCGCGGACAGGGCTGGGAAAAACTGTTTTTT	CASSRGQGWEKLFF
TRBV4-3	16	NA	NA	TRBJ2-7	TGCGCCAGCAGCCAAGATAGGGACACCACCTCCTACGAGCAGTACTTC	CASSQDRDTTSYEQYF
TRBV30	14	NA	medium-sized	TRBJ2-7	TGTGCCTGGAGCTCCGGGAGAGGCGCTGGCGAGCAGTACTTC	CAWSSGRGAGEQYF
TRBV28	14	NA	NA	TRBJ2-1	TGTGCCAGCAGTACCAGGGTTTTGGACAATGAGCAGTTCTTC	CASSTRVLDNEQFF
TRBV19	13	NA	NA	TRBJ2-6	TGTGCCAGTGGGGCCTCTGGGGCCAACGTCCTGACTTTC	CASGASGANVLTF
TRBV15	15	NA	NA	TRBJ2-1	TGTGCCACCAGCATATCCGGGCCCCCCGGGAATGAGCAGTTCTTC	CATSISGPPGNEQFF
TRBV27	13	NA	NA	TRBJ2-3	TGTGCCAGCAGTTATCTGGGCACAGATACGCAGTATTTT	CASSYLGTDTQYF
TRBV6-5	14	NA	NA	TRBJ1-1	TGTGCCAGCAGTTACTTTTCAATGAACACTGAAGCTTTCTTT	CASSYFSMNTEAFF
TRBV7-6	14	NA	NA	TRBJ1-6	TGTGCCAGCAAAAGAGGGGAAAATAATTCACCCCTCCACTTT	CASKRGENNSPLHF
TRBV4-1	16	TRBD2	NA	TRBJ2-3	TGCGCCAGCAGCCCACTTCTAGCGGGGGGACATCCTTTCCCGAATTTT	CASSPLLAGGHPFPNF
TRBV6-1	18	NA	NA	TRBJ1-2	TGTGCCAGCAGTGCGGAGACTGGGGTCATTTTGATGGGGGATGGCTACACCTTC	CASSAETGVILMGDGYTF
TRBV15	14	TRBD2	NA	TRBJ2-7	TGTGCCACCAGCAGCGGGCGGGGGGCCTACGAGCAGTACTTC	CATSSGRGAYEQYF
TRBV13	15	TRBD2	NA	TRBJ2-7	TGTGCCAGCAGCTATTCCGGGACTAGCGCCTACGAGCAGTACTTC	CASSYSGTSAYEQYF
TRBV11-2	13	NA	NA	TRBJ2-7	TGTGCCAGCAGCTTAAGTCAGGTCCCCGAGCAGTACTTC	CASSLSQVPEQYF
TRBV7-9	15	TRBD1	NA	TRBJ1-2	TGTGCCAGCAGCTCTACAGGGGAATCGGTTTACGGCTACACCTTC	CASSSTGESVYGYTF
TRBV21-1	16	NA	NA	TRBJ2-3	TGTGCCAGCAGCAAATCTGGGGGGACTAGCCAAAATACGCAGTATTTT	CASSKSGGTSQNTQYF
TRBV29-1	11	NA	NA	TRBJ2-2	TGCAGCGTCGAAAGCGGATGGGAGCTGTTTTTT	CSVESGWELFF
TRBV7-9	15	NA	NA	TRBJ1-4	TGTGCCAGCAGCGTGGGACCTTCTTCGGATGAAAAACTGTTTTTT	CASSVGPSSDEKLFF
TRBV4-1	15	NA	NA	TRBJ1-2	TGCGCCAGCAGCCAAGATAAGGACAGACCTTATGGCTACACCTTC	CASSQDKDRPYGYTF
TRBV7-2	18	TRBD1	once	TRBJ1-1	TGTGCCAGCAGCCCGGATATTACAGGGGTCCTATTGAACACTGAAGCTTTCTTT	CASSPDITGVLLNTEAFF
TRBV9	17	NA	once	TRBJ1-2	TGTGCCAGCAGCCAATCCCCGTCCAGGGCCTCTAACTATGGCTACACCTTC	CASSQSPSRASNYGYTF
TRBV9	16	TRBD1	NA	TRBJ1-6	TGTGCCAGCAGCGTAGAGGCGGGACAGGGGAATTCACCCCTCCACTTT	CASSVEAGQGNSPLHF
TRBV19	15	NA	once	TRBJ2-1	TGTGCCAGTAGTATGATCGGGGGGCCTTACAATGAGCAGTTCTTC	CASSMIGGPYNEQFF
TRBV5-6	15	TRBD2	NA	TRBJ2-3	TGTGCCAGCAGCCCTAGCGGGGCCCGGACAGATACGCAGTATTTT	CASSPSGARTDTQYF
TRBV9	14	TRBD2	NA	TRBJ2-7	TGTGCCAGCAGCCCGGGACTAGCCGGCTACGAGCAGTACTTC	CASSPGLAGYEQYF
TRBV27	14	NA	once	TRBJ1-1	TGTGCCAGCAAGGGTCTACAGCAGAACACTGAAGCTTTCTTT	CASKGLQQNTEAFF
TRBV7-7	17	NA	NA	TRBJ2-2	TGTGCCAGCAAATCTGGAGGACTCCTCCCGAACACCGGGGAGCTGTTTTTT	CASKSGGLLPNTGELFF
TRBV5-1	15	NA	NA	TRBJ2-1	TGCGCCAGCAGCCCCCTGGGGGAATCCTACAATGAGCAGTTCTTC	CASSPLGESYNEQFF
TRBV12-5	12	NA	NA	TRBJ2-1	TGTGCTAGTGGTTTGGTCCCCAATGAGCAGTTCTTC	CASGLVPNEQFF
TRBV12-5	14	NA	once	TRBJ1-6	TGTGCTAGTGGTTTTTGGGACACAGGGTCACCCCTCCACTTT	CASGFWDTGSPLHF
TRBV7-1	13	NA	NA	TRBJ1-2	TGTGCCAGCAGCCCTGGGATGAGCTATGGCTACACCTTC	CASSPGMSYGYTF